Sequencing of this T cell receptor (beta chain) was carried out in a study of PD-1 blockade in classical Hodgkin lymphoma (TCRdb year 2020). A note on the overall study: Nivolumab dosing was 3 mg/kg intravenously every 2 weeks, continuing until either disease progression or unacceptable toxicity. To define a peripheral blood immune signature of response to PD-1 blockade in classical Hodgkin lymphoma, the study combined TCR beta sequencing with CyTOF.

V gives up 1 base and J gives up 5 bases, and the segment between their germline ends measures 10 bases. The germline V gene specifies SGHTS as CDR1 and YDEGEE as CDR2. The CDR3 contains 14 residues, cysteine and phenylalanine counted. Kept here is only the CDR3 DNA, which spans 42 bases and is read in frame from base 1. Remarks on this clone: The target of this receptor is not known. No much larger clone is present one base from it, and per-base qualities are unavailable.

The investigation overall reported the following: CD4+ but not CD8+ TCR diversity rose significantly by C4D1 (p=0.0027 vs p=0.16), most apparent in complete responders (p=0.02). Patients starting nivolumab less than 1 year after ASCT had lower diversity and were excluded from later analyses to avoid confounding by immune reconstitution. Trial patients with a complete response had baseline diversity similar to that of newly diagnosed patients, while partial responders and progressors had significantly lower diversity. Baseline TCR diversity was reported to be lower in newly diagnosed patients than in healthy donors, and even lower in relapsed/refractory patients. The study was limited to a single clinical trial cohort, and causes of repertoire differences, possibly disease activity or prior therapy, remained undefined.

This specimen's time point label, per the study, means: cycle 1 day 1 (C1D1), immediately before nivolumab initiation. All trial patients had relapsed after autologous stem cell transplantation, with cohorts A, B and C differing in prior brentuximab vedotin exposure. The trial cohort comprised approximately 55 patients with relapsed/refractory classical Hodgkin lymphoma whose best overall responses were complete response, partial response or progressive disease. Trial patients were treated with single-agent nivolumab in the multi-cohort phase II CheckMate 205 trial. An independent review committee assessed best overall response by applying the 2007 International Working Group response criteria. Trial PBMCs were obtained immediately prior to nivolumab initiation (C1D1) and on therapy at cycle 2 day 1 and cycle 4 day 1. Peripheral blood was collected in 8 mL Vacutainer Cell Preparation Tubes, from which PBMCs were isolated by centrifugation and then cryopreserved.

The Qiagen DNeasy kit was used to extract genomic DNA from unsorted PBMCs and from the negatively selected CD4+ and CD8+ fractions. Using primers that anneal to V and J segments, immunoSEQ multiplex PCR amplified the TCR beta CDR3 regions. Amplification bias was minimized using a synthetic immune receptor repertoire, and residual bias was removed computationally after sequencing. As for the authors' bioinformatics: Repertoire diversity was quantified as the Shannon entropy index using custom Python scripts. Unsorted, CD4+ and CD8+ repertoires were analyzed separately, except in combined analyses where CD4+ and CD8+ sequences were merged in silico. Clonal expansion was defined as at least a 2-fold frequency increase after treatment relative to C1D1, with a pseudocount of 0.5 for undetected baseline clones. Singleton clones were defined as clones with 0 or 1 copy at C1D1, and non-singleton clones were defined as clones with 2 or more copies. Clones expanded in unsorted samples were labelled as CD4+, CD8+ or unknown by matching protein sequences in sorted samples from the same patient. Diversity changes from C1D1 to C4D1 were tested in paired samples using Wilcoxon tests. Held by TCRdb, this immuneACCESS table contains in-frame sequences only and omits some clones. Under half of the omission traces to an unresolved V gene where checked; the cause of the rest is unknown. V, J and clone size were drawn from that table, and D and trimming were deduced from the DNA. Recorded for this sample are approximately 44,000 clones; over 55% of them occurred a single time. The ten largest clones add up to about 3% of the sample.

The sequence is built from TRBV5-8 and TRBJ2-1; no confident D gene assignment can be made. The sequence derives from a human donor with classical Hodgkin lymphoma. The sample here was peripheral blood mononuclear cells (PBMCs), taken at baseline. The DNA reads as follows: TGTGCCAGCAGCTTGTTGGGAATAGACAATGAGCAGTTCTTC. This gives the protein CASSLLGIDNEQFF.